What follows are 29 T cell receptor beta chains derived from one specimen sequenced in a study of OX40 agonist ivuxolimab in advanced cancers. TCRdb keeps only in-frame clones here, not all; method: immunoSEQ multiplex PCR. Of tens of thousands of clones detected, about four fifths appear once; the ten largest clones hold about 0.4%. The sequenced sample was CD4+ or CD8+ T cells sorted from blood, obtained in a trial of the OX40 agonist ivuxolimab. These receptor sequences come from an adult with an advanced solid tumor such as melanoma, head and neck, liver or kidney cancer.

The V gene is TRBV6-6, the J gene TRBJ1-1; the match to TRBD1 covers 9 bases. Trimming at V came to 6 bases and at J to 5 bases, leaving 7 bases not matched to a gene. Germline V gene sequence: CDR1 MNHNY, CDR2 SVGAGI (reference sequence). This CDR3 has 14 amino acids. The CDR3 region has the DNA TGTGCCAGCAGGGATACAGGGGGCCGGACTGAAGCTTTCTTT. Translating it yields CASRDTGGRTEAFF.

The chain is built from TRBV27 and TRBJ1-1; tentatively, D is TRBD1 (6 bases). The CDR3 consists of 12 residues. V was shortened by 8 bases and J by 6 bases, with 13 bases between the two germline ends. Germline V gene lookup returns CDR1 MNHEY and CDR2 SMNVEV (reference sequence). CDR3: CASGGRMAEAFF. For the CDR3, the DNA is TGTGCCAGCGGGGGCAGAATGGCTGAAGCTTTCTTT.

This clone was found a few times. This rearrangement joins TRBV6-6 to TRBJ1-3; no clear D gene. The CDR3 is made up of 13 amino acids. Germline CDR1 reads MNHNY; CDR2 reads SVGAGI (reference sequence). V gave up 7 bases and J gave up 2 bases, with 9 bases separating them. CDR3 DNA: TGTGCCAGCATGGTGGAGGCTGGAAACACCATATATTTT. This translates into CASMVEAGNTIYF.

The rearrangement links TRBV7-8 to TRBJ1-2; D gene uncertain. V gave up 2 bases and J gave up 2 bases, with 12 bases separating them. The CDR3 sequence is 15 residues long. Germline V gene lookup returns CDR1 SGHVS and CDR2 FQNEAQ. The CDR3 protein is CASSLQAGRNYGYTF. CDR3 DNA sequence: TGTGCCAGCAGCTTACAAGCCGGGCGGAACTATGGCTACACCTTC.

This clone was counted once. The chain has TRBV5-1 and TRBJ2-6, with D maybe TRBD1 (5 bases). Germline V CDR1 and CDR2: SGHRS, YFSETQ. This CDR3 comprises 14 residues. Trimming took off 7 bases at V and 2 bases at J, with 10 bases between the two ends. CDR3: CASLTDPGANVLTF. DNA of the CDR3: TGCGCCAGCCTGACAGATCCTGGGGCCAACGTCCTGACTTTC. Full variable domain (rest looked up from reference TRBV5-1 and TRBJ2-6): KAGVTQTPRYLIKTRGQQVTLSCSPISGHRSVSWYQQTPGQGLQFLFEYFSETQRNKGNFPGRFSGRQFSNSRSEMNVSTLELGDSALYLCASLTDPGANVLTFGAGSRLTVL.

The chain links TRBV19 to TRBJ1-5; no clear D. The CDR3 runs to 12 residues. Germline V CDR1 and CDR2: LNHDA, SQIVND (reference sequence). Between the trimmed V and J ends, which lost 3 bases and 5 bases, there was a span of 5 bases. CDR3 sequence: CASSIGHQPQHF. The DNA for the CDR3 is TGTGCCAGTAGTATTGGGCATCAGCCCCAGCATTTT. The variable domain in full, with the rest retrieved from reference TRBV19 and TRBJ1-5, is DGGITQSPKYLFRKEGQNVTLSCEQNLNHDAMYWYRQDPGQGLRLIYYSQIVNDFQKGDIAEGYSVSREKKESFPLTVTSAQKNPTAFYLCASSIGHQPQHFGDGTRLSIL.

This clone appeared a single time. The chain combines TRBV28 with TRBJ1-1, with TRBD1 identical over 7 bases. Trimming at V came to 6 bases and at J to 11 bases, leaving 9 bases not matched to a gene. Looked up from germline, CDR1 is MDHEN and CDR2 is SYDVKM. This CDR3 is 12 amino acids long. CDR3 protein: CASRINRGLAFF. DNA for the CDR3: TGTGCCAGCAGAATAAACAGGGGTCTCGCTTTCTTT.

J is TRBJ1-1 and V is TRBV19; a weak D match, TRBD1 (5 bases). Between the trimmed V and J ends, which lost 10 bases and 3 bases, there was a span of 12 bases. The germline gives CDR1 LNHDA, CDR2 SQIVND (reference sequence). This CDR3 has 12 residues. The CDR3 nucleotides read TGTGCCATCAGGGAGCGGGACACTGAAGCTTTCTTT. It codes for CAIRERDTEAFF.

This clone has more than one count but fewer than ten. V gene TRBV7-6 combines with J gene TRBJ2-7; D is undetermined. Germline CDR1 SGHVS, CDR2 FNYEAQ. CDR3 length: 13 residues. Deletions cut 5 bases from V and 2 bases from J, with 10 bases between. This CDR3 reads CASSPYGPYEQYF. CDR3 in DNA: TGTGCCAGCAGCCCTTATGGACCCTACGAGCAGTACTTC. The variable domain in full, completed from reference TRBV7-6 and TRBJ2-7, reads GAGVSQSPRYKVTKRGQDVALRCDPISGHVSLYWYRQALGQGPEFLTYFNYEAQQDKSGLPNDRFSAERPEGSISTLTIQRTEQRDSAMYRCASSPYGPYEQYFGPGTRLTVT.

The gene calls are TRBV7-8 and TRBJ2-5; no clear D. V was clipped by 5 bases and J by 4 bases, with 5 bases between them. The V gene's germline CDR1 is SGHVS and CDR2 FQNEAQ. There are 11 residues in the CDR3. In nucleotides, the CDR3 is TGTGCCAGCAGCAACGTAGAGACCCAGTACTTC. Protein sequence: CASSNVETQYF.

A single count supports this clone. The genes are TRBV4-1 and TRBJ2-1; TRBD2 is a possible D gene (6 bases). CDR3 length equals 12 residues. The V and J ends lost 7 bases and 10 bases respectively, with 14 bases between them. Germline CDR1 reads MGHRA; CDR2 reads YSYEKL. CDR3 nucleotide sequence: TGCGCCAGCAACCGGGGGTTAGGGGAGCAGTTCTTC. It translates to CASNRGLGEQFF.

This clone appeared a single time. The rearrangement links TRBV19 to TRBJ1-4; TRBD1 matches at 8 bases. The CDR3 contains 17 residues. Germline V CDR1 and CDR2: LNHDA, SQIVND (reference sequence). The junction had 9 bases not matched to a gene; V was cut back by 6 bases and J by 0 bases. As DNA, the CDR3 is TGTGCCAGTAGGACGATCGACAGGGGAGCAACTAATGAAAAACTGTTTTTT. This codes for CASRTIDRGATNEKLFF.

The genes are TRBV2 and TRBJ2-2; no reliable D call. CDR1 and CDR2 from the germline V gene are SNHLY and FYNNEI. V was cut by 6 bases and J by 8 bases, with 16 bases left in between. The CDR3 is 14 amino acids. In DNA, the CDR3 is TGTGCCAGCAGCGCAGACTCGAAGGGAGGGGAGCTGTTTTTT. Translation gives CASSADSKGGELFF.

The J gene is TRBJ1-2, the V gene TRBV19; D is ambiguous. Between the trimmed V and J ends, which lost 7 bases and 3 bases, there was a span of 9 bases. The CDR3 is 12 amino acids. CDR1 LNHDA and CDR2 SQIVND come from the germline V gene (reference sequence). In DNA, the CDR3 is TGTGCCAGTAACCGCAGAGACTATGGCTACACCTTC. It encodes CASNRRDYGYTF.

In nucleotides, the CDR3 is TGCGCCAGCAGTGCGGGTGGCAATTCACCCCTCCACTTT. Its translation: CASSAGGNSPLHF. This sequence joins TRBV10-1 and TRBJ1-6; D remains unclear. This CDR3 has 13 residues. CDR1 is WNHNN and CDR2 is SYGVQD in the germline V gene (reference sequence). Trimming took 4 bases from V and 7 from J, leaving 8 bases between them.

The chain combines TRBV7-6 with TRBJ1-1; D gene ambiguous. Germline loops: CDR1 SGHVS, CDR2 FNYEAQ. V dropped 1 base and J dropped 0 bases, with 12 bases sitting between them. CDR3 length equals 16 residues. The CDR3 DNA sequence: TGTGCCAGCAGCTTAGTTTCAGGCCTCTTGAACACTGAAGCTTTCTTT. Protein product: CASSLVSGLLNTEAFF.

J is TRBJ2-1 and V is TRBV28; 14 nucleotides align to TRBD2. This CDR3 is 19 amino acids long. V shed 8 bases, J shed 3 bases, and the junction held 15 bases outside the gene matches. Germline values: CDR1 MDHEN, CDR2 SYDVKM. This CDR3 reads CASLGGKTSGGAYYNEQFF. The CDR3 DNA reads as TGTGCCAGCTTAGGAGGGAAGACTAGCGGGGGGGCCTACTACAATGAGCAGTTCTTC.

The CDR3 DNA is TGTGCCAGTAGTGCATCTGGGGCCAACGTCCTGACTTTC. Protein product: CASSASGANVLTF. The chain is built from TRBV19 and TRBJ2-6; unclear D gene. V lost 5 bases and J 1 base, leaving 3 bases between the germline ends. Germline CDR1 and CDR2: LNHDA and SQIVND (reference sequence). This CDR3 comprises 13 residues.

The chain uses TRBV7-6 and TRBJ1-3; TRBD1 matches at 8 bases. J was trimmed by 0 bases and V by 2 bases; bases with no gene match: 3. Germline CDR1 is SGHVS and CDR2 is FNYEAQ. This CDR3 has 16 residues. The CDR3: CASSLRGQDSGNTIYF. In DNA, the CDR3 is TGTGCCAGCAGCTTAAGGGGACAGGACTCTGGAAACACCATATATTTT.

The rearrangement uses TRBV6-5 and TRBJ2-7, with TRBD1 matching 10 bases. Germline CDR1 reads MNHEY; CDR2 reads SVGAGI. The CDR3 is 15 residues long. The V gene end was trimmed by 6 bases and the J gene end by 5 bases; junction bases not matched to a gene: 10. The CDR3 loop reads CASRAPGQGRHEQYF. CDR3 in DNA: TGTGCCAGCAGGGCCCCGGGACAGGGGAGACACGAGCAGTACTTC.

The chain links TRBV18 to TRBJ2-2; possible D gene TRBD2, 6 bases. The CDR3 extends over 14 amino acids. V was cut by 6 bases and J by 5 bases, with 13 bases left in between. Germline assignment: CDR1 KGHSH and CDR2 LQKENI. This CDR3 is CASSPSAGTGELFF. CDR3 coding DNA: TGTGCCAGCTCCCCCAGCGCGGGGACCGGGGAGCTGTTTTTT.

The genes are TRBV5-1 and TRBJ1-6; no clear D gene. The V end lost 1 base, the J end lost 5 bases, and 10 bases lay between the germline ends. Germline V gene data show CDR1 as SGHRS and CDR2 as YFSETQ. The CDR3 spans 15 residues. The DNA of the CDR3 is TGCGCCAGCAGCTTGTCGGGCGGAGATAATTCACCCCTCCACTTT. Protein: CASSLSGGDNSPLHF.

This sequence joins TRBV2 and TRBJ1-2; D is undetermined. The CDR3 extends over 11 amino acids. Germline loops: CDR1 SNHLY, CDR2 FYNNEI. Trimming left V 6 bases short and J 8 bases short, with 10 bases between. CDR3 bases: TGTGCCAGCAGGCTGGGAGGAGGCTACACCTTC. Translated, it gives CASRLGGGYTF.

The chain is built from TRBV5-1 and TRBJ2-7; 8 nucleotides line up with TRBD2. V shed 5 bases and J 0 bases; nucleotides not matched to a gene: 4. The CDR3 contains 14 residues. In germline, CDR1 is SGHRS, CDR2 YFSETQ. DNA for the CDR3: TGCGCCAGCAGGCCCGGGACTAGCTCCTACGAGCAGTACGTC. Translated, it gives CASRPGTSSYEQYV.

This clone was seen only once. The rearrangement links TRBV9 to TRBJ2-4; the D is unclear. Germline CDR1 is SGDLS and CDR2 is YYNGEE. This CDR3 region has 14 residues. V lost 4 bases and J 0 bases, leaving 8 bases between the germline ends. The CDR3 bases are TGTGCCAGCAGCTTTGATATAGCCAAAAACATTCAGTACTTC. It specifies CASSFDIAKNIQYF. Based on the CDR3 plus reference TRBV9 and TRBJ2-4, the full variable domain is DSGVTQTPKHLITATGQRVTLRCSPRSGDLSVYWYQQSLDQGLQFLIQYYNGEERAKGNILERFSAQQFPDLHSELNLSSLELGDSALYFCASSFDIAKNIQYFGAGTRLSVL.

This chain connects TRBV11-1 to TRBJ2-1; D might be TRBD2 (6 bases). Germline CDR1 is SGHAT and CDR2 is FQDESV (reference sequence). This CDR3 region has 15 residues. Trimming pared 1 base from V and 2 bases from J, leaving 9 bases between. Written as DNA, the CDR3 is TGTGCCAGCAGCTTAGTCAGCGGGCCCTACAATGAGCAGTTCTTC. Translated, it gives CASSLVSGPYNEQFF.

This sequence joins TRBV4-3 and TRBJ2-5; TRBD2 agrees at 7 bases. Trimming removed 0 bases from V and 5 bases from J; junction bases left unmatched: 3. The CDR3 is 14 amino acids. The germline V gene has CDR1 LGHNA and CDR2 YSLEER. The CDR3 DNA is TGCGCCAGCAGCCAAGATGGGACTATGGAGACCCAGTACTTC. Translation gives CASSQDGTMETQYF.

This chain links TRBV6-6 with TRBJ2-3; possibly TRBD2 for D (5 bases). Deletions cut 8 bases from V and 1 base from J, with 7 bases between. CDR1 is MNHNY and CDR2 is SVGAGI in the germline V gene (reference sequence). The CDR3 consists of 12 residues. In DNA, the CDR3 is TGTGCCAGCGGGAGAGGCACAGATACGCAGTATTTT. This sequence encodes CASGRGTDTQYF.

V gene TRBV18 combines with J gene TRBJ1-5; 7 positions agree with TRBD1. This CDR3 region has 17 residues. V shed 1 base, J shed 0 bases, and the junction held 6 bases outside the gene matches. Per the germline V gene, CDR1 is KGHSH and CDR2 is LQKENI. The CDR3 DNA sequence: TGTGCCAGCTCACCACGCGAGACAGGGACTAGCAATCAGCCCCAGCATTTT. As protein: CASSPRETGTSNQPQHF.